The clone carrying this TCR beta chain was seen a single time. Participant-reported clinical history was the basis for cohort assignment. The data belong to a study of blood T cell repertoires in COVID-19. About the research overall: Both acute and convalescent COVID-19 samples were obtained from the United States, Italy and Spain.

In the original workflow: Reference gene primer amplification in the assay estimated nucleated cell counts. Measured with immunoSEQ multiplex PCR; TCRdb has only the in-frame clones, and not every one. From that table come the V and J calls and clone size; the DNA was used to work out D and trimming. The top ten hold roughly 4.2% of the sample, which has 300,000 to 400,000 clones, roughly 85% seen once. V was pared by 4 bases and J by 7 bases, with 23 bases between. The V gene's germline CDR1 is SGHAT and CDR2 FQNNGV. This CDR3 contains 16 residues. The TCR was taken from a middle-aged woman with acute COVID-19. The sequenced sample consisted of PBMCs or T cells enriched from blood (not recorded which). This rearrangement joins TRBV11-2 to TRBJ2-7; possible D gene TRBD1, 5 bases. The CDR3 DNA is TGTGCCAGCAGCTCGTCGTCAGGGTCAGGTGGCGGAGAGCAGTACTTC. It specifies CASSSSSGSGGGEQYF.